A single sample is the source of the 26 T cell receptor beta chains below, sequenced in a study of human T cells and chemical hapten exposure. Sample time point: patch test 3, about 24 weeks after DPC sensitization. Noted treatment: therapeutic diphenylcyclopropenone sensitization with weekly scalp DPC. MiXCR was run by TCRdb on the RACE reads, yielding one entry per CDR3 protein. Among tens of thousands of distinct CDR3 sequences listed, 12% were seen once. This specimen consisted of whole blood, obtained in connection with sensitization to the hapten diphenylcyclopropenone (DPC). These receptors were obtained from a man aged 30 to 45 with alopecia areata. Some clones in this sample may be carry-over from other donors' samples.

This clonotype was recorded many times. The gene calls are TRBV11-1 and TRBJ2-4; 8 bases are a match to TRBD1. V was clipped by 5 bases and J by 2 bases; unmatched bases: 17. CDR1 SGHAT and CDR2 FQDESV come from the germline V gene (reference sequence). CDR3 size: 19 residues. The CDR3 DNA follows: TGTGCCAGCAGCAACAGGGGGGCCGGCGGTTTCATTACCAAAAACATTCAGTACTTC. Translated: CASSNRGAGGFITKNIQYF.

This clonotype turned up a few times. V and J are TRBV14 and TRBJ2-3; no clear D. The CDR3 runs to 16 residues. Trimming stripped 0 bases from V and 0 bases from J, with 10 bases between. In germline, CDR1 is SGHDN, CDR2 FVKESK. Here the CDR3 DNA reads TGTGCCAGCAGCCAAGATCGCCGAAGTAGCACAGATACGCAGTATTTT. Protein product: CASSQDRRSSTDTQYF.

This chain connects TRBV9 to TRBJ2-3; the D is unclear. The CDR3 extends over 15 amino acids. The V end lost 1 base, the J end lost 2 bases, and 11 bases lay between the germline ends. Germline CDR1 SGDLS, CDR2 YYNGEE. This chain's CDR3 is CASSVSPGSTDTQYF. The CDR3 DNA reads TGTGCCAGCAGCGTATCGCCCGGGTCCACAGATACGCAGTATTTT.

The CDR3 sequence is CAILSVGSYEQYF. DNA of the CDR3: TGTGCCATCTTGTCGGTGGGCTCCTACGAGCAGTACTTC. The rearrangement uses TRBV28 and TRBJ2-7; D unclear. The V end was cut by 10 bases, the J end by 0 bases, with 13 bases between. In germline, CDR1 is MDHEN, CDR2 SYDVKM. This CDR3 spans 13 amino acids.

CDR3 sequence: CSVETGPNEKLFF. The DNA of the CDR3 is TGCAGCGTTGAAACGGGCCCAAATGAAAAACTGTTTTTT. J is TRBJ1-4 and V is TRBV29-1, with unresolved D. Germline lookup yields CDR1 SQVTM and CDR2 ANQGSEA. V shed 2 bases and J shed 5 bases, with 9 bases lying between them. The CDR3 is 13 residues long.

As to this clonotype: A much larger clone differs by one base, so this may be a read error. This rearrangement joins TRBV3-1 to TRBJ2-7; possibly TRBD1 for D (7 bases). Germline V CDR1 and CDR2: LGHDT, YNNKEL (reference sequence). This CDR3 is 15 amino acids long. CDR3 amino acids: CASSLAAGQFYEQNF. CDR3 nucleotides: TGTGCCAGCAGCCTTGCCGCGGGACAGTTCTACGAGCAGAACTTC.

By sample share, this clonotype is medium-sized. The chain combines TRBV9 with TRBJ1-1; tentatively, D is TRBD1 (5 bases). Germline V CDR1 and CDR2: SGDLS, YYNGEE. This CDR3 contains 12 residues. Trimming stripped 4 bases from V and 12 bases from J, with 16 bases between. The DNA of the CDR3 is TGTGCCAGCAGCCCGAGGCAGGGTGCGACTTTCTTT. This codes for CASSPRQGATFF.

The chain carries TRBV20-1 and TRBJ2-7; tentative D call: TRBD1 (5 bases). CDR3 size: 13 residues. Germline CDR1 is DFQATT and CDR2 is SNEGSKA (reference sequence). V dropped 6 bases and J dropped 2 bases, with 14 bases sitting between them. In nucleotides, the CDR3 is TGCAGTGCCCTTTGGGGCCTGACCTACGAGCAGTACTTC. Translated: CSALWGLTYEQYF.

The chain couples TRBV28 to TRBJ1-5; D is unresolved. The germline V and J ends were trimmed by 5 bases and 4 bases, with 6 bases remaining between them. CDR3 length: 12 amino acids. Per the germline V gene, CDR1 is MDHEN and CDR2 is SYDVKM. DNA of the CDR3: TGTGCCAGCAGTGTTACGAATCAGCCCCAGCATTTT. This codes for CASSVTNQPQHF. The complete variable domain, with remaining parts taken from reference TRBV28 and TRBJ1-5, reads DVKVTQSSRYLVKRTGEKVFLECVQDMDHENMFWYRQDPGLGLRLIYFSYDVKMKEKGDIPEGYSVSREKKERFSLILESASTNQTSMYLCASSVTNQPQHFGDGTRLSIL.

V and J are TRBV4-3 and TRBJ2-2; a weak D match, TRBD2 (5 bases). The CDR3 runs 18 residues. Germline V gives CDR1 LGHNA, CDR2 YSLEER. V lost 3 bases and J 7 bases, leaving 24 bases between the germline ends. CDR3 sequence (DNA): TGCGCCAGCAGCCAGTCGGGAATCGGGTCAGCTGTTGGCGGGGAGCTGTTTTTT. Protein sequence: CASSQSGIGSAVGGELFF.

This clonotype counts as medium-sized. The rearrangement links TRBV18 to TRBJ2-1; possibly TRBD1 for D (6 bases). Per germline, CDR1 KGHSH and CDR2 LQKENI. V was shortened by 6 bases and J by 0 bases, with 15 bases between the two germline ends. The CDR3 covers 16 residues. This CDR3 is CASSPLQGSSYNEQFF. CDR3 nucleotides: TGTGCCAGCTCTCCTCTCCAGGGGAGCTCCTACAATGAGCAGTTCTTC.

Ten or more counts support this clonotype. The chain couples TRBV7-9 to TRBJ2-2; no clear D. V was shortened by 4 bases and J by 4 bases, with 13 bases between the two germline ends. The CDR3 spans 15 residues. Germline CDR1 SEHNR, CDR2 FQNEAQ (reference sequence). CDR3 in amino acids: CASSSQRMGTGELFF. CDR3 nucleotide sequence: TGTGCCAGCAGCTCCCAGCGTATGGGCACCGGGGAGCTGTTTTTT.

J is TRBJ2-3 and V is TRBV6-2 or TRBV6-3, with 7 bases aligning to TRBD1. The CDR3 extends over 16 amino acids. V shed 5 bases, J shed 2 bases, and the junction held 10 bases outside the gene matches. The germline V gene encodes CDR1 MNHEY and CDR2 SVGEGT. This CDR3 reads CASSGYRGRDTDTQYF. CDR3 sequence (DNA): TGTGCCAGCAGTGGATACAGGGGTCGGGACACAGATACGCAGTATTTT.

Many counts were recorded for this clonotype. The chain employs TRBV5-6 and TRBJ2-7, with D hard to call. The CDR3 contains 11 residues. The V gene lost 2 bases and the J gene lost 4 bases, with 4 bases spanning the gap. CDR1 SGHDT and CDR2 YYEEEE come from the germline V gene. Here the CDR3 reads CASSFSYEQYF. DNA of the CDR3: TGTGCCAGCAGCTTCTCGTACGAGCAGTACTTC.

This clonotype showed up many times. The gene calls are TRBV13 and TRBJ2-5, with 8 bases fitting TRBD1. V dropped 4 bases and J dropped 1; count of bases not matched to a gene: 17. The CDR3 has 19 residues. The V gene's germline CDR1 is PRHDT and CDR2 FYEKMQ (reference sequence). The CDR3: CASSSTSPDRGWGQETQYF. The CDR3 DNA is TGTGCCAGCAGCTCGACTTCCCCCGACAGGGGCTGGGGCCAAGAGACCCAGTACTTC.

This clonotype occurred many times. The chain carries TRBV29-1 and TRBJ2-7; D may be TRBD1 (6 bases). The CDR3 is made up of 12 amino acids. V dropped 7 bases and J dropped 5 bases, with 15 bases sitting between them. The germline CDR1 and CDR2 sequences are SQVTM and ANQGSEA. CDR3: CSGVRGTHEQYF. The CDR3 DNA sequence: TGCAGCGGGGTCAGGGGCACCCACGAGCAGTACTTC.

This clonotype has ten or more counts. The genes are TRBV6-2 or TRBV6-3 and TRBJ2-1, with 9 bases fitting TRBD2. Germline CDR1 reads MNHEY; CDR2 reads SVGEGT. The CDR3 is 16 residues long. With 2 bases clipped from V and 1 base from J, the junction kept 3 bases outside the gene matches. CDR3 in DNA: TGTGCCAGCAGTTACGTGGCGGGGGGGTCCTACAATGAGCAGTTCTTC. The encoded protein is CASSYVAGGSYNEQFF.

The table lists this clonotype with many counts. The gene calls are TRBV6-4 and TRBJ1-2; D might be TRBD1 (6 bases). With 7 bases removed from V and 1 base from J, the gap between germline ends came to 13 bases. Per germline, CDR1 MRHNA and CDR2 SNTAGT. The CDR3 has 14 residues. CDR3 loop: CASTDRQINYGYTF. The CDR3 bases are TGTGCCAGCACCGACAGGCAAATTAACTATGGCTACACCTTC.

The chain joins TRBV27 to TRBJ2-7; 10 bases match TRBD1. The germline gives CDR1 MNHEY, CDR2 SMNVEV (reference sequence). The CDR3 consists of 14 residues. J was trimmed by 5 bases and V by 4 bases; bases with no gene match: 5. Written as DNA, the CDR3 is TGTGCCAGCAGTTCGGGACAGGGGTTCCACGAGCAGTACTTC. This sequence encodes CASSSGQGFHEQYF.

This clonotype was counted many times. The rearrangement uses TRBV29-1 and TRBJ1-4; 7 bases are a match to TRBD1. The J segment lost 5 bases and the V segment lost 7 bases, leaving 7 bases of the junction unmatched. Germline loops: CDR1 SQVTM, CDR2 ANQGSEA. The CDR3 loop spans 13 amino acids. Written as DNA, the CDR3 is TGCAGCGCTACAGGGGAGGCAAATGAAAAACTGTTTTTT. Its protein is CSATGEANEKLFF.

This clonotype was seen more than once but under ten times. The chain carries TRBV5-6 and TRBJ2-7; D call uncertain. This CDR3 contains 15 residues. V lost 0 bases and J 2 bases, leaving 12 bases between the germline ends. The V gene's germline CDR1 is SGHDT and CDR2 YYEEEE. In DNA form, the CDR3 reads TGTGCCAGCAGCTTGGTCCGGCAGATACCCTACGAGCAGTACTTC. Amino acid sequence: CASSLVRQIPYEQYF.

This chain uses TRBV6-2 or TRBV6-3 with TRBJ1-5; no firm D call. Per germline, CDR1 MNHEY and CDR2 SVGEGT. The CDR3 spans 12 residues. Deletions cut 10 bases from V and 4 bases from J, with 11 bases between. In DNA, the CDR3 is TGTGCCAACAGCCAACGAAATCAGCCCCAGCATTTT. Translation: CANSQRNQPQHF.

This chain links TRBV3-1 with TRBJ1-2, with 8 bases that match TRBD1. The J segment lost 3 bases and the V segment lost 2 bases, leaving 5 bases of the junction unmatched. Per germline, CDR1 LGHDT and CDR2 YNNKEL (reference sequence). CDR3 length: 15 residues. The CDR3 is CASSQSDRAYYGYTF. The CDR3 region has the DNA TGTGCCAGCAGCCAATCGGACAGGGCGTACTATGGCTACACCTTC.

This chain uses TRBV5-4 with TRBJ2-7; no definite D call. Germline loops: CDR1 SGHNT, CDR2 YYREEE (reference sequence). Between the trimmed V and J ends, which lost 4 bases and 2 bases, there was a span of 16 bases. This CDR3 comprises 15 residues. In DNA, the CDR3 is TGTGCCAGCAGCCCCCTGGCGGTGGAAGCCTACGAGCAGTACTTC. Amino acid sequence: CASSPLAVEAYEQYF.

On this clonotype itself: A much larger clone lies one base from this, so it may be a read error. This CDR3 reads CARSVGISGNTIYF. CDR3 in DNA: TGTGCCAGGAGTGTGGGGATCTCTGGAAACACCATATATTTT. This chain connects TRBV30 to TRBJ1-3; no definite D call. The CDR3 runs to 14 residues. Germline CDR1 reads GTSNPN; CDR2 reads SVGIG (reference sequence).

The CDR3 DNA reads TGTGCCATCAGTGAGTACCCAACGAAGGGTCATGGCAATCAGCCCCAGCATTTT. Translation: CAISEYPTKGHGNQPQHF. J is TRBJ1-5 and V is TRBV10-3; D is uncertain. In germline, CDR1 is ENHRY, CDR2 SYGVKD. V was clipped by 1 base and J by 2 bases, with 18 bases between them. The CDR3 loop spans 18 amino acids.